This TCR beta chain was captured in a study of response to subunit inactivated influenza vaccine. Concerning this clonotype: The junction departs from the called germline gene at one end, perhaps through a read error.

TCRdb re-analysed the RT-PCR reads in MiXCR, keeping a single row per CDR3 protein. The sample holds about 780,000 distinct CDR3 sequences; around 18% are singletons and the top ten take approximately 11%. The TCR originated in a man aged 50 to 59 who received an inactivated influenza vaccine. Sample: PBMCs from blood, taken approximately 5 days after vaccination.

This CDR3 is CASTLLAGGPDTQYF. The CDR3 nucleotides are TGTGCCAGCACCTTACTAGCGGGGGGGCCTGATACGCAGTATTTT. The chain has TRBV11-2 and TRBJ2-3; 13 nucleotides align to TRBD2. The CDR3 covers 15 residues. Germline V gene lookup returns CDR1 SGHAT and CDR2 FQNNGV.